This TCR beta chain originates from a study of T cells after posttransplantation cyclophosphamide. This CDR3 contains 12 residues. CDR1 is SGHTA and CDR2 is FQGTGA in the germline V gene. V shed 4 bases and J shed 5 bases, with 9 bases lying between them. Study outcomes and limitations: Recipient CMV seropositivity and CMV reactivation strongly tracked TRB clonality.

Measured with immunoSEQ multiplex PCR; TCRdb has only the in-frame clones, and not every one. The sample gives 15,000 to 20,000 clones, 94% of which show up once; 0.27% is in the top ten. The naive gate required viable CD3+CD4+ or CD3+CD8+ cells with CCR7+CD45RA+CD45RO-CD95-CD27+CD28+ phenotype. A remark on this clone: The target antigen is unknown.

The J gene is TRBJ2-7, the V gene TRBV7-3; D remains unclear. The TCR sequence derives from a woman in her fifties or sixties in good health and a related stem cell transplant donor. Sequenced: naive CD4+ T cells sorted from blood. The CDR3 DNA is TGTGCCAGCAGCTCTTATCTCCACGAGCAGTACTTC. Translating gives CASSSYLHEQYF.